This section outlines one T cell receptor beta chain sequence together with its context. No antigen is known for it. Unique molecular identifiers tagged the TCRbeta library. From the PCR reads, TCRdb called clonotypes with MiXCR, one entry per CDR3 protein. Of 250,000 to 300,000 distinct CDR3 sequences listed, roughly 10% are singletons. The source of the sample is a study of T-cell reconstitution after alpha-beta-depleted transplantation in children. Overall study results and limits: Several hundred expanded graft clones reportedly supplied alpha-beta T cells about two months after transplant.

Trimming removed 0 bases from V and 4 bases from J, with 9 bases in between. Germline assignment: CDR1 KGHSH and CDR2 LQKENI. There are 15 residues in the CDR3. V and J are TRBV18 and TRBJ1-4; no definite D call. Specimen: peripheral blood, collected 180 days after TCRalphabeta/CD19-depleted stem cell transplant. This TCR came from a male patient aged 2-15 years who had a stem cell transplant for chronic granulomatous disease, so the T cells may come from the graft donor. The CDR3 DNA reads TGTGCCAGCTCACCACCGGCAGGCGGTAATGAAAAACTGTTTTTT. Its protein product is CASSPPAGGNEKLFF. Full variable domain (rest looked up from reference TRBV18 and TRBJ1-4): NAGVMQNPRHLVRRRGQEARLRCSPMKGHSHVYWYRQLPEEGLKFMVYLQKENIIDESGMPKERFSAEFPKEGPSILRIQQVVRGDSAAYFCASSPPAGGNEKLFFGSGTQLSVL.